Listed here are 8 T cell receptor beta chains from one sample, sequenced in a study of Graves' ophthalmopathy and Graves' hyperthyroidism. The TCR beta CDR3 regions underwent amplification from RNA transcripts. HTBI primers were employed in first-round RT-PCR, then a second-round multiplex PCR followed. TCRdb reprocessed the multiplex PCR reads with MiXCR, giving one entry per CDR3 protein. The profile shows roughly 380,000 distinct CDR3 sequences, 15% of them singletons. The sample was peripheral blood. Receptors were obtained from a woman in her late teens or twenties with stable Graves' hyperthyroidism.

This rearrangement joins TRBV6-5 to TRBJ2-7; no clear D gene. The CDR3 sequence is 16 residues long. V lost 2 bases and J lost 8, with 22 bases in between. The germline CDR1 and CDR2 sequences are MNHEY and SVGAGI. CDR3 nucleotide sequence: TGTGCCAGCAGTTACGGCGGTCGCGGCTCCCCGTACAAGCAGTACTTC. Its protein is CASSYGGRGSPYKQYF.

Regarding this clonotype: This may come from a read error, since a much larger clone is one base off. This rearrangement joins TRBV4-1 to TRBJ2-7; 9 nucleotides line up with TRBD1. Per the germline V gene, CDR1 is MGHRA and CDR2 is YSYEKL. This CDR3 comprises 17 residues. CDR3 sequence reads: CASSQEGPGGQGYEQCF. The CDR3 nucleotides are TGCGCCAGCAGCCAAGAGGGGCCAGGAGGACAGGGGTACGAGCAGTGCTTC.

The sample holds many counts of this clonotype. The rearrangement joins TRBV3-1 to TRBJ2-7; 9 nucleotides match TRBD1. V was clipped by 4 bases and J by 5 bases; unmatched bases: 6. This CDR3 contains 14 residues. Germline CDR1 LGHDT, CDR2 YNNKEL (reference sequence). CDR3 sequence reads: CASSPGTGFDEQYF. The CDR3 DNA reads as TGTGCCAGCAGCCCCGGGACAGGGTTCGACGAGCAGTACTTC.

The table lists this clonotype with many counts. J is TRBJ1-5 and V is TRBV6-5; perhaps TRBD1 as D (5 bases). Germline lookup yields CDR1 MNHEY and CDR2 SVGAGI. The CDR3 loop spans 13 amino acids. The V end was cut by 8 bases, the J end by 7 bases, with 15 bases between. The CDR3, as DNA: TGTGCCAGCGGGGGGGAAATTAAACAGCCCCAGCATTTT. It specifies CASGGEIKQPQHF.

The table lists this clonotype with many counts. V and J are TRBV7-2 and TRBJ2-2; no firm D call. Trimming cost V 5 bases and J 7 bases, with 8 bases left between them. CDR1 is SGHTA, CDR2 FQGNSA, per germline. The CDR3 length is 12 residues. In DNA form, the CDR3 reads TGTGCCAGCAGCCCATGGAACGGGGAGCTGTTTTTT. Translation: CASSPWNGELFF. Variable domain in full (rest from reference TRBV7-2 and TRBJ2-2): GAGVSQSPSNKVTEKGKDVELRCDPISGHTALYWYRQSLGQGLEFLIYFQGNSAPDKSGLPSDRFSAERTGGSVSTLTIQRTQQEDSAVYLCASSPWNGELFFGEGSRLTVL.

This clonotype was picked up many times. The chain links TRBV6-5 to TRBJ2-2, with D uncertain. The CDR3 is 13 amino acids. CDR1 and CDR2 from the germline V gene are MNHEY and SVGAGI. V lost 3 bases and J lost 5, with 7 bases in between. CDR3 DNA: TGTGCCAGCAGTTATTGGCTGACCGGGGAGCTGTTTTTT. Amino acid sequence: CASSYWLTGELFF.

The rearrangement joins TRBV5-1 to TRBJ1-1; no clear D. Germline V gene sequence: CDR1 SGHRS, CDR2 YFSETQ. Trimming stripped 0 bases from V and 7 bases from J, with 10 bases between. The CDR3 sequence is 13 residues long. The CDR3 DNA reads TGCGCCAGCAGCTTGGGGGCGCAGGATGAAGCTTTCTTT. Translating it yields CASSLGAQDEAFF.

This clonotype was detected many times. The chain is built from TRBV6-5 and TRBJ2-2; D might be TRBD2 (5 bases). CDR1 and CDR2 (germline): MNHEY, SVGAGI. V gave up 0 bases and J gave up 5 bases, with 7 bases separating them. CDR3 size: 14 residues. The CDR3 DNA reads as TGTGCCAGCAGTTACTCGCCGGGGACCGGGGAGCTGTTTTTT. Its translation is CASSYSPGTGELFF.